Presented here are 17 T cell receptor beta chains from one specimen sequenced in a study of T cells in Graves' hyperthyroidism and ophthalmopathy. Amplification yielded TCR beta CDR3 regions, with RNA transcripts as the source. HTBI primers were employed in a first-round RT-PCR of the TCR CDR3. TCRdb called the multiplex PCR reads again in MiXCR, with one record for every CDR3 protein. The sample has 300,000 to 450,000 distinct CDR3 sequences; 15% are singletons. The material sequenced was blood. Receptors originate from a woman aged 25 to 39 with Graves' hyperthyroidism.

This clonotype was detected many times. This rearrangement joins TRBV12-3 or TRBV12-4 to TRBJ1-5, with a possible D match to TRBD1 (6 bases). This CDR3 is built from 14 residues. The V end was cut by 3 bases, the J end by 5 bases, with 11 bases between. CDR3 DNA: TGTGCCAGCAGTTTGAGACAGGCTTATCAGCCCCAGCATTTT. It specifies CASSLRQAYQPQHF.

The table lists this clonotype with many counts. This sequence joins TRBV30 and TRBJ2-5; 10 bases line up with TRBD1. Germline V gene lookup returns CDR1 GTSNPN and CDR2 SVGIG (reference sequence). V lost 5 bases, J lost 4 bases, and 7 bases stayed unmatched. CDR3 size: 14 residues. The CDR3 bases are TGTGCCTGGGCCAAGACAGGGGGCCGAGAGACCCAGTACTTC. Protein product: CAWAKTGGRETQYF.

Turning to this clonotype: A read error may explain this, as a much larger clone is one base away. The gene calls are TRBV11-2 and TRBJ1-5; D is unresolved. Trimming left V 5 bases short and J 0 bases short, with 14 bases between. The germline V gene encodes CDR1 SGHAT and CDR2 FQNNGV. This CDR3 is 16 amino acids long. CDR3 in amino acids: CASSPGILDSNQPQHF. The CDR3 bases are TGTGCCAGCAGCCCGGGGATTTTAGATAGCAATCAGCCCCAGCATTTT.

V gene TRBV9 combines with J gene TRBJ2-1, with 7 positions matching TRBD2. This CDR3 comprises 14 residues. V lost 5 bases and J lost 5; bases outside the gene matches: 7. Germline values: CDR1 SGDLS, CDR2 YYNGEE. In DNA, the CDR3 is TGTGCCAGCAGGAAGACTAGCCCTAACAATGAGCAGTTCTTC. Protein sequence: CASRKTSPNNEQFF.

This clonotype was seen a few times. J is TRBJ2-5 and V is TRBV7-9, with 15 bases identical to TRBD2. The germline gives CDR1 SEHNR, CDR2 FQNEAQ (reference sequence). V shed 5 bases, J shed 6 bases, and the junction held 10 bases outside the gene matches. CDR3 length: 17 amino acids. The CDR3 DNA follows: TGTGCCAGCAGCCCAGGGGGACTAGCGGGGGGAACGAAGACCCAGTACTTC. Translated, it gives CASSPGGLAGGTKTQYF.

This clonotype has at least ten counts. The chain has TRBV14 and TRBJ1-1, with TRBD1 identical over 9 bases. V gave up 4 bases and J gave up 4 bases; unmatched junction bases: 4. The CDR3 is made up of 14 amino acids. Germline loops: CDR1 SGHDN, CDR2 FVKESK. This CDR3 is CASSLRQGGTEAFF. DNA for the CDR3: TGTGCCAGCAGCCTTAGACAGGGGGGCACTGAAGCTTTCTTT.

This clonotype was counted at least ten times. The rearrangement joins TRBV7-2 to TRBJ2-5; D might be TRBD2 (6 bases). The germline gives CDR1 SGHTA, CDR2 FQGNSA. The CDR3 is 14 residues long. Trimming pared 3 bases from V and 0 bases from J, leaving 8 bases between. The CDR3 sequence: CASSFGGNQETQYF. The CDR3 coding sequence is TGTGCCAGCAGCTTCGGCGGGAACCAAGAGACCCAGTACTTC.

This clonotype was recorded at least ten times. The chain carries TRBV6-1 and TRBJ2-7; a possible D gene is TRBD1 (5 bases). The CDR3 is made up of 16 amino acids. Trimming took 5 bases from V and 2 from J, leaving 19 bases between them. Per the germline V gene, CDR1 is MNHNS and CDR2 is SASEGT. The CDR3 region has the DNA TGTGCCAGCAGTCAGGGCGGCTCCGACGTTACCTACGAGCAGTACTTC. Its protein product is CASSQGGSDVTYEQYF.

This clonotype was found a few times. A much more abundant neighbour one base away suggests this may be a read error. V gene TRBV29-1 combines with J gene TRBJ2-7; maybe TRBD2 (5 bases). The CDR3 has 16 amino acids. With 0 bases removed from V and 1 base from J, the gap between germline ends came to 16 bases. The germline CDR1 and CDR2 sequences are SQVTM and ANQGSEA. CDR3 sequence: CSVEDEGERNSYEQYF. The CDR3 region has the DNA TGCAGCGTTGAAGATGAGGGCGAGAGAAATTCCTACGAGCAGTACTTC.

The chain couples TRBV6-2 or TRBV6-3 to TRBJ1-2, with unresolved D. Trimming removed 7 bases at V and 0 bases at J, with 12 bases between. The CDR3 covers 14 residues. Per germline, CDR1 MNHEY and CDR2 SVGEGT. The CDR3 DNA sequence: TGTGCCAGCACCCCTATCCGAGCTAACTATGGCTACACCTTC. Translated, it gives CASTPIRANYGYTF.

V gene TRBV6-1 combines with J gene TRBJ2-5, with 10 bases aligning to TRBD1. The germline V gene has CDR1 MNHNS and CDR2 SASEGT. After removal of 6 bases from V and 4 bases from J, the junction contained 8 bases not matched to a gene. This CDR3 has 15 residues. CDR3 sequence reads: CASRPTGTGAETQYF. CDR3 coding DNA: TGTGCCAGCAGACCAACCGGGACAGGGGCAGAGACCCAGTACTTC.

This clonotype appeared many times. The V and J genes are TRBV7-2 and TRBJ2-7; the D gene is possibly TRBD2 (6 bases). With 4 bases removed from V and 1 base from J, the gap between germline ends came to 8 bases. CDR3 length equals 13 residues. The germline V gene encodes CDR1 SGHTA and CDR2 FQGNSA. CDR3 sequence reads: CASSSEGSYEQYF. CDR3 in DNA: TGTGCCAGCAGCTCGGAGGGATCCTACGAGCAGTACTTC.

This clonotype was seen ten or more times. V gene TRBV2 combines with J gene TRBJ2-3, with 8 nucleotides matching TRBD1. This CDR3 comprises 15 residues. J lost 2 bases, V lost 8 bases, and 9 bases had no gene match. Germline V CDR1 and CDR2: SNHLY, FYNNEI. This chain's CDR3 is CASQADRGDTDTQYF. The CDR3 coding sequence is TGTGCCAGCCAAGCTGACAGGGGCGACACAGATACGCAGTATTTT.

The chain couples TRBV5-6 to TRBJ2-3; perhaps TRBD2 as D (6 bases). CDR3 length equals 15 residues. CDR1 and CDR2 (germline): SGHDT, YYEEEE. V was clipped by 3 bases and J by 3 bases, with 14 bases between them. CDR3 protein: CASSSIADATDTQYF. The CDR3 nucleotides are TGTGCCAGCAGCTCCATAGCGGACGCAACAGATACGCAGTATTTT.

This clonotype was seen many times. This sequence joins TRBV27 and TRBJ2-3; 9 positions agree with TRBD2. CDR1 is MNHEY, CDR2 SMNVEV, per germline (reference sequence). CDR3 size: 17 residues. With V trimmed by 3 bases and J by 3 bases, 10 bases remained unmatched. CDR3 residues: CASSFLNSGSVTDTQYF. CDR3 bases: TGTGCCAGCAGTTTCCTTAATAGCGGGAGTGTTACAGATACGCAGTATTTT.

This clonotype has a handful of counts. The CDR3 spells CASSLGGLAGRASYEQYF. The DNA of the CDR3 is TGCGCCAGCAGCTTGGGGGGACTAGCGGGACGGGCATCCTACGAGCAGTACTTC. The chain carries TRBV5-1 and TRBJ2-7; TRBD2 matches 13 bases. CDR3 length equals 18 residues. Trimming cost V 0 bases and J 1 base; bases outside gene matches: 7. CDR1 is SGHRS and CDR2 is YFSETQ in the germline V gene.

This clonotype came up many times. The CDR3 region is CASSGVGQRYSNQPQHF. CDR3 sequence (DNA): TGTGCCAGCAGTGGCGTGGGACAGAGATATAGCAATCAGCCCCAGCATTTT. This chain links TRBV2 with TRBJ1-5, with 7 nucleotides matching TRBD1. CDR3 length equals 17 residues. Germline V CDR1 and CDR2: SNHLY, FYNNEI. V was pared by 4 bases and J by 0 bases, with 9 bases of the junction left unmatched.